A selection of T cell receptor beta chains follows, all from one sample in a study of cytomegalovirus exposure and HLA in healthy donors. Method: immunoSEQ multiplex PCR; TCRdb's copy keeps in-frame clones and lacks some. Among roughly 230,000 clones listed, approximately 78% were seen once. The sequenced sample was PBMCs. The origin of the receptors is a boy between 10 and 17 years old in good health and CMV-seronegative. Each CDR3 is given with its conserved first and last residue. D genes are given only for firm matches. A row's size may be missing; if present it is once, few, many or a size class.

v_call	j_call	clone_size	d_call	cdr3_nt	cdr3_aa
TRBV27	TRBJ2-7	few	TRBD2	TGTGCCAGCAGTTTATTTGATATGGCGGGAGGGCCGTACGAGCAGTACTTC	CASSLFDMAGGPYEQYF
TRBV5-6	TRBJ1-2	.	TRBD1	TGTGCCAGCAGGGGAGACAGGGGAGTTGTTGTGGGGGGCTACACCTTC	CASRGDRGVVVGGYTF
TRBV5-4	TRBJ1-1	.	.	TGTGCCAGCAGCCTGGCTTCCCTGACAGAGAAGAACACTGAAGCTTTCTTT	CASSLASLTEKNTEAFF
TRBV27	TRBJ2-2	once	.	TGTGCCAGCAGTTTATTATCCAGGACGAACACCGGGGAGCTGTTTTTT	CASSLLSRTNTGELFF
TRBV5-1	TRBJ2-7	.	.	TGCGCCAGCAGCTTGGAAGGGGGGAAAGCTAGCGGACTGCCTGTAGGCGAGCAGTACTTC	CASSLEGGKASGLPVGEQYF
TRBV19	TRBJ2-7	.	TRBD2	TGTGCCAGTAGTAGGACTAGCGGGGCGAGCTCCTACGAGCAGTACTTC	CASSRTSGASSYEQYF
TRBV4-2	TRBJ2-2	.	.	TGTGCCAGCAGCCAAGGTGGGGGACTCCCCAAGACGTCCGGGGAGCTGTTTTTT	CASSQGGGLPKTSGELFF
TRBV5-6	TRBJ2-4	.	TRBD1	TGTGCCAGCAGCTTGGGGATCGGGACAGGCAACATTCAGTACTTC	CASSLGIGTGNIQYF
TRBV27	TRBJ1-5	few	.	TGTGCCAGCAGTCTCAACAGGGGCAATCAGCCCCAGCATTTT	CASSLNRGNQPQHF
TRBV10-2	TRBJ1-5	.	.	TGCGCCAGCAGTGAGTCGGGGCAGGGGCCCGGCGCCCAGCATTTT	CASSESGQGPGAQHF